The present T cell receptor (beta chain) was sequenced within a study of blood T cell repertoires in COVID-19. About the research overall: Material from acute and convalescent COVID-19 was sourced from the United States, Italy and Spain. Sample material is recorded as cDNA or gDNA derived from T cells, B-cell-depleted T cells, or PBMCs.

Source study methods: Quantification of nucleated cells was approximated via reference gene primer amplification. Assay: immunoSEQ multiplex PCR; the TCRdb copy retains only in-frame clones and omits some. V, J and clone size derive from that table, while D and trimming were established from the DNA sequence. Of fewer than 300,000 clones in the sample, roughly 90% were seen once. The germline V gene has CDR1 SGHAT and CDR2 FQNNGV. CDR3 length: 14 residues. V lost 5 bases to trimming and J lost 4 bases; unmatched junction nucleotides: 6. This TCR was sampled from a man between 18 and 35 years old with active or convalescent COVID-19. Source material: peripheral blood. V usage is TRBV11-2 and J usage is TRBJ1-2; 8 bases agree with TRBD1. The CDR3 region is CASSPGTGGYGYTF. The CDR3 DNA reads TGTGCCAGCAGCCCCGGAACAGGGGGCTATGGCTACACCTTC.